These 10 T cell receptor beta chains were sequenced from one sample in a study of graft-versus-host responses after intestinal transplantation. Produced via immunoSEQ multiplex PCR; TCRdb's table is partial and in-frame only. The sample lists about 94,000 clones; roughly 90% were seen once. No antigen has been assigned to these receptors. The source was unstimulated CD8+ T cells sorted from spleen or lymph node cells, collected before intestinal transplant. All receptors derive from a human donor who received an intestinal transplant.

The CDR3 region is CAWSGGTGSYEQYF. The CDR3 DNA reads as TGTGCCTGGAGTGGGGGGACAGGATCCTACGAGCAGTACTTC. The V and J genes are TRBV30 and TRBJ2-7; TRBD1 matches 8 bases. CDR3 length: 14 amino acids. The germline V gene encodes CDR1 GTSNPN and CDR2 SVGIG (reference sequence). Trimming removed 1 base from V and 1 base from J; junction bases left unmatched: 3.

This sequence joins TRBV5-1 and TRBJ1-5; TRBD1 matches 9 bases. V gave up 3 bases and J gave up 5 bases; unmatched junction bases: 3. Germline CDR1 is SGHRS and CDR2 is YFSETQ. The CDR3 contains 14 residues. The DNA for the CDR3 is TGCGCCAGCAGCTCGACAGGGGGAGATCAGCCCCAGCATTTT. Translated, it gives CASSSTGGDQPQHF. Using reference TRBV5-1 and TRBJ1-5 for the parts outside the CDR3, the full variable domain is KAGVTQTPRYLIKTRGQQVTLSCSPISGHRSVSWYQQTPGQGLQFLFEYFSETQRNKGNFPGRFSGRQFSNSRSEMNVSTLELGDSALYLCASSSTGGDQPQHFGDGTRLSIL.

The chain carries TRBV6-1 and TRBJ2-7, with 7 positions matching TRBD1. The CDR3 totals 13 residues. The germline CDR1 and CDR2 sequences are MNHNS and SASEGT. V lost 5 bases and J lost 3; bases outside the gene matches: 4. The DNA for the CDR3 is TGTGCCAGCAGTCCTTGGACAGGCTACGAGCAGTACTTC. Encoded protein: CASSPWTGYEQYF.

The chain uses TRBV18 and TRBJ1-2, with 9 bases that match TRBD1. The CDR3 totals 14 residues. J gave up 4 bases and V 3 bases, and 3 bases lay outside the gene matches. Germline CDR1 KGHSH, CDR2 LQKENI. CDR3 sequence: CASSPTGGGYGYTF. The CDR3 nucleotides are TGTGCCAGCTCACCGACAGGGGGTGGCTATGGCTACACCTTC. Complete variable domain (other parts from reference TRBV18 and TRBJ1-2): NAGVMQNPRHLVRRRGQEARLRCSPMKGHSHVYWYRQLPEEGLKFMVYLQKENIIDESGMPKERFSAEFPKEGPSILRIQQVVRGDSAAYFCASSPTGGGYGYTFGSGTRLTVV.

This clone was seen just once. The V gene is TRBV6-5, the J gene TRBJ2-1, with 11 nucleotides matching TRBD2. CDR3 length: 15 amino acids. V gave up 6 bases and J gave up 5 bases; unmatched junction bases: 6. Per germline, CDR1 MNHEY and CDR2 SVGAGI. CDR3 amino acids: CASSRGTSGHNEQFF. DNA for the CDR3: TGTGCCAGCAGCAGAGGGACTAGCGGTCACAATGAGCAGTTCTTC.

The rearrangement uses TRBV7-9 and TRBJ2-7, with TRBD2 matching 9 bases. J gave up 1 base and V 0 bases, and 4 bases lay outside the gene matches. Germline V lookup: CDR1 SEHNR, CDR2 FQNEAQ (reference sequence). The CDR3 loop spans 16 amino acids. The chain's CDR3 is CASSLAPAGGSYEQYF. As DNA, the CDR3 is TGTGCCAGCAGCTTAGCCCCAGCGGGGGGTTCCTACGAGCAGTACTTC.

The chain employs TRBV10-3 and TRBJ2-3; 7 nucleotides line up with TRBD2. J gave up 1 base and V 0 bases, and 10 bases lay outside the gene matches. This CDR3 has 18 residues. In germline, CDR1 is ENHRY, CDR2 SYGVKD. CDR3 coding DNA: TGTGCCATCAGTGAGTCGGGAGGTTTTAGCGGGCGCACAGATACGCAGTATTTT. It yields the protein CAISESGGFSGRTDTQYF.

Here the CDR3 DNA reads TGTGCCAGCAGCATGGGGACAGGTCACTATGGCTACACCTTC. The encoded protein is CASSMGTGHYGYTF. This chain links TRBV5-6 with TRBJ1-2; 8 bases map to TRBD1. Germline CDR1 is SGHDT and CDR2 is YYEEEE. The junction had 5 bases not matched to a gene; V was cut back by 4 bases and J by 3 bases. The CDR3 sequence is 14 residues long.

V gene TRBV4-3 combines with J gene TRBJ2-7; no reliable D call. CDR3 size: 16 residues. Germline CDR1 and CDR2: LGHNA and YSLEER. Trimming removed 1 base from V and 1 base from J, with 14 bases in between. Here the CDR3 reads CASSQVYPGKSYEQYF. Here the CDR3 DNA reads TGCGCCAGCAGCCAAGTTTATCCGGGTAAATCCTACGAGCAGTACTTC.

The CDR3 DNA follows: TGCGCCAGCAGCCAGGGAGGGGGTGGCATTCACAATGAGCAGTTCTTC. Translated: CASSQGGGGIHNEQFF. This sequence joins TRBV5-1 and TRBJ2-1; weak D call: TRBD2 (7 bases). Trimming shortened V by 4 bases and J by 5 bases, and 19 bases separated the two germline ends. There are 16 residues in the CDR3. Germline V gene data show CDR1 as SGHRS and CDR2 as YFSETQ.